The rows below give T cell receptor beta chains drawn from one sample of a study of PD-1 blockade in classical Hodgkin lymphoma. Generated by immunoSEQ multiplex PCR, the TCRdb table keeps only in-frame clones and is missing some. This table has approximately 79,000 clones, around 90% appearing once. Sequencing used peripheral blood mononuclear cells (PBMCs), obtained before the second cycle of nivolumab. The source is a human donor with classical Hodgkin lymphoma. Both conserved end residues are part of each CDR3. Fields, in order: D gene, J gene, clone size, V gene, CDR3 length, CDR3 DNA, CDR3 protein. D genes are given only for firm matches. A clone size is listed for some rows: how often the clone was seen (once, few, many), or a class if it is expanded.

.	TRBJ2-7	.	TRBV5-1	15	TGCGCCAGCAGCTTGCGTCAGGGGATCCCCTACGAGCAGTACTTC	CASSLRQGIPYEQYF
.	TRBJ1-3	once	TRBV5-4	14	TGTGCCAGCAGCTTGGGCCCCTCTGGAAACACCATATATTTT	CASSLGPSGNTIYF
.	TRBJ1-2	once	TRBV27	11	TGTGCCACCCAGACAGGCTATGGCTACACCTTC	CATQTGYGYTF
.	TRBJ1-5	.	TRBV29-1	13	TGCAGCGCAGGCAGGGGTAGCAATCAGCCCCAGCATTTT	CSAGRGSNQPQHF
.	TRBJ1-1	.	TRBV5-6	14	TGTGCCAGCAGCTTGGTTGTGATGAACACTGAAGCTTTCTTT	CASSLVVMNTEAFF
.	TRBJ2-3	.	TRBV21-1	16	TGTGCCAGCAGCAAATGTATGCGGGAATACACAGATACGCAGTATTTT	CASSKCMREYTDTQYF
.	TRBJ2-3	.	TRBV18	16	TGTGCCAGCTCACCGCGGGGAGTCGGGCCATCAGATACGCAGTATTTT	CASSPRGVGPSDTQYF
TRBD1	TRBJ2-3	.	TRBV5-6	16	TGTGCCAGCAGCTGGGGACAGGGGGCTAGCACAGATACGCAGTATTTT	CASSWGQGASTDTQYF
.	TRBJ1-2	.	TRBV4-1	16	TGCGCCAGCAGCCAAGACGGACAGTGGGGGAACTATGGCTACACCTTC	CASSQDGQWGNYGYTF
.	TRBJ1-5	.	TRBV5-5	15	TGTGCCAGCAGCCTTAGAGAAGGGAGAGGCCAGCCCCAGCATTTT	CASSLREGRGQPQHF
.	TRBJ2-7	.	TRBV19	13	TGTGCCAGTAGTATGAGGGGGGGATACGAGCAGTACTTC	CASSMRGGYEQYF
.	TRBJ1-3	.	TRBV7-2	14	TGTGCCAGCAGCTTTCGGGGGTGGGAAGACACCATATATTTT	CASSFRGWEDTIYF
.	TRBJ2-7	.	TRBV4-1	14	TGCGCCAGCAGCCAAGGGCGAACCCCCTACGAGCAGTACTTC	CASSQGRTPYEQYF
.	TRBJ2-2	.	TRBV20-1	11	TGCAGTGCTACGGGACCCGGGGAGCTGTTTTTT	CSATGPGELFF
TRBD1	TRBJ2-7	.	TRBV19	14	TGTGCCAGTACAGGGACAGGGGAATTCTACGAGCAGTACTTC	CASTGTGEFYEQYF
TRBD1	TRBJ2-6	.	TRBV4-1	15	TGCGCCAGCAGACGACAGGGTCCTGGGGCCAACGTCCTGACTTTC	CASRRQGPGANVLTF
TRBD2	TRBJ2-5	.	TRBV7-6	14	TGTGCCAGCAACCGGGGGGGGTCCCAAGAGACCCAGTACTTC	CASNRGGSQETQYF
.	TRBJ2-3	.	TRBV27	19	TGTGCCAGCAGTTTGAAGGGCGGGAGAGGGGCGAGGGGGATAGATACGCAGTATTTT	CASSLKGGRGARGIDTQYF
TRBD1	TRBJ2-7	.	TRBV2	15	TGTGCCAGCACCAAGCCGGGACAGGAGGTGAGGGAGCAGTACTTC	CASTKPGQEVREQYF